This T cell receptor (beta chain) was captured by sequencing in a study of cytomegalovirus exposure and HLA in healthy donors. Study results and limitations: Specificity of a few CMV-associated chains for CMV antigens was verified in vitro. A highly shared variant cluster was judged a likely technical artifact. No immune exposure information besides CMV serostatus was available. A later analysis reported that several of the most significant clusters appeared to be linked to common viral pathogens, among them Epstein-Barr virus.

About this clone: Its matching antigen is unknown.

The PCR employed 60 Vbeta primers together with 13 Jbeta primers. Clones were sequenced by immunoSEQ multiplex PCR, and TCRdb holds only the in-frame ones, with some missing. Among about 140,000 clones listed, around 73% were seen once. V was clipped by 4 bases and J by 6 bases; unmatched bases: 6. This CDR3 has 15 residues. CDR1 is SGHRS, CDR2 YFSETQ, per germline. The rearrangement links TRBV5-1 to TRBJ2-2; the match to TRBD1 covers 10 bases. Sequenced sample: PBMCs. This TCR derives from a female donor in good health and CMV-seronegative. For the CDR3, the DNA is TGCGCCAGCAGCGCCGGACAGGGGGTTGCCGGGGAGCTGTTTTTT. As protein: CASSAGQGVAGELFF.